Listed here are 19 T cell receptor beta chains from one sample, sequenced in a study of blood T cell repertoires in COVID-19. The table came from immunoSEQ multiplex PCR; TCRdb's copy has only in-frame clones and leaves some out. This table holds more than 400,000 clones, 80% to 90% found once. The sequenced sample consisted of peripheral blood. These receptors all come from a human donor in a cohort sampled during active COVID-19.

CDR3 sequence (DNA): TGTGCCAGCAGTTTATACAGGGACTACGAGCAGTACTTC. It is translated as CASSLYRDYEQYF. The chain has TRBV12-3 or TRBV12-4 and TRBJ2-7; TRBD1 might be the D (6 bases). The CDR3 spans 13 residues. The V and J ends lost 2 bases and 3 bases respectively, with 8 bases between them.

The CDR3 here is CASSQDRTVGRNEQYF. CDR3 coding DNA: TGCGCCAGCAGCCAAGATCGGACAGTGGGAAGAAACGAGCAGTACTTC. The chain combines TRBV4-1 with TRBJ2-7; weak D call: TRBD1 (6 bases). This CDR3 spans 16 amino acids. The V gene lost 0 bases and the J gene lost 5 bases, with 17 bases spanning the gap. CDR1 MGHRA and CDR2 YSYEKL come from the germline V gene.

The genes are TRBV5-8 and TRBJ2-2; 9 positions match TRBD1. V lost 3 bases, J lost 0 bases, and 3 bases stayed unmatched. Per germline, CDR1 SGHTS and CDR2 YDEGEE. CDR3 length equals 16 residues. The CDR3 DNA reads TGTGCCAGCAGCTGGGACAGGGATTCGAACACCGGGGAGCTGTTTTTT. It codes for CASSWDRDSNTGELFF.

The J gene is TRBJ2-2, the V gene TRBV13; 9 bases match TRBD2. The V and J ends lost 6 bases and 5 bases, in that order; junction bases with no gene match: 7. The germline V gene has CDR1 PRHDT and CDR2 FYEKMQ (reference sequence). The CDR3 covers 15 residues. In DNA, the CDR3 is TGTGCCAGCAGACCTCCCCTAGCGGGAACCGGGGAGCTGTTTTTT. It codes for CASRPPLAGTGELFF.

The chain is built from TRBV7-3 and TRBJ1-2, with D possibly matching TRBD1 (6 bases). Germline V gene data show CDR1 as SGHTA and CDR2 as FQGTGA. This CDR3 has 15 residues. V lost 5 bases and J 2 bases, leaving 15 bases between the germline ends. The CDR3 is CASSNAQGPNYGYTF. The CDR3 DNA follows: TGTGCCAGCAGCAACGCACAGGGTCCCAACTATGGCTACACCTTC. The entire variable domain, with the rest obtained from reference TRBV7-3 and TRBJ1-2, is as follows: GAGVSQTPSNKVTEKGKYVELRCDPISGHTALYWYRQSLGQGPEFLIYFQGTGAADDSGLPNDRFFAVRPEGSVSTLKIQRTERGDSAVYLCASSNAQGPNYGYTFGSGTRLTVV.

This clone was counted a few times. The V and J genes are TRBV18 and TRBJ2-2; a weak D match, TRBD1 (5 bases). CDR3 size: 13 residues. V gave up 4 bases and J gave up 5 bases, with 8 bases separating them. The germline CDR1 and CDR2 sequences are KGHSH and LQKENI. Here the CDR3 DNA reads TGTGCCAGCTCACAGGGGCTGACCGGGGAGCTGTTTTTT. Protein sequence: CASSQGLTGELFF.

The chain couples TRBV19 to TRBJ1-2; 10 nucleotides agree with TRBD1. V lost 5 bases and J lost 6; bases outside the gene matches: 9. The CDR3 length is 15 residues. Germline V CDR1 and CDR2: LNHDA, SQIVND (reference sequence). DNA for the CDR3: TGTGCCAGTAGTGAGGGACAGGGGAGTCCTAATGGCTACACCTTC. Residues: CASSEGQGSPNGYTF.

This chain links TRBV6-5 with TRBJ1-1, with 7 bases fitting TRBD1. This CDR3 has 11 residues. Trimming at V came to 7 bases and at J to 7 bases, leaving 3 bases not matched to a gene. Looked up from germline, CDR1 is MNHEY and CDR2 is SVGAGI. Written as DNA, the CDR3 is TGTGCCAGCACCTGGGACAGTGAAGCTTTCTTT. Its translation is CASTWDSEAFF.

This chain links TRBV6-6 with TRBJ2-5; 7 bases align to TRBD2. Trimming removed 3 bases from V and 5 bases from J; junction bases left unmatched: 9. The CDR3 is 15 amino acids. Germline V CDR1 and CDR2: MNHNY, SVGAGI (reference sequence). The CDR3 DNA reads TGTGCCAGCAGTTATGGTGGAGGACTAGAGGAGACCCAGTACTTC. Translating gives CASSYGGGLEETQYF.

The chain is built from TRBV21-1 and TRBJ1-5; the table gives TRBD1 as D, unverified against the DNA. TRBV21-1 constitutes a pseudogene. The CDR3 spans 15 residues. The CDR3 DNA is TGTGCCAGCAGCCACCAGGGGGAGAGCAATCAGCCCCAGCATTTT. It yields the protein CASSHQGESNQPQHF.

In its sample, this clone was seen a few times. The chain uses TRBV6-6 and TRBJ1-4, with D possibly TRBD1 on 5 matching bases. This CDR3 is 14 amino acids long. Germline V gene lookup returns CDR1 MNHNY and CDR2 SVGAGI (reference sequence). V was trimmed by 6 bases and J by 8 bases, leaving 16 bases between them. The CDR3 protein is CASRPAGGREKLFF. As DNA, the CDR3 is TGTGCCAGCAGGCCGGCGGGGGGTCGAGAAAAACTGTTTTTT.

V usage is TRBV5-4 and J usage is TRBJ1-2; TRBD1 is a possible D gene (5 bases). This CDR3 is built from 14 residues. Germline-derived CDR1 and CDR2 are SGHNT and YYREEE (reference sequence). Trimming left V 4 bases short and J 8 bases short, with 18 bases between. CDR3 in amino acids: CASSVPGGARGYTF. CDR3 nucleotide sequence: TGTGCCAGCAGCGTGCCGGGCGGGGCGAGGGGCTACACCTTC.

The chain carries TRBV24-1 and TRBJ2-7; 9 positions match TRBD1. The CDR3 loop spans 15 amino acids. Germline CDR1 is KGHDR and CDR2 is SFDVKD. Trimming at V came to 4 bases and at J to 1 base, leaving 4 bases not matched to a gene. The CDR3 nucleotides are TGTGCCACCAGTGACCCCGGGACAGGGTCCTACGAGCAGTACTTC. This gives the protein CATSDPGTGSYEQYF.

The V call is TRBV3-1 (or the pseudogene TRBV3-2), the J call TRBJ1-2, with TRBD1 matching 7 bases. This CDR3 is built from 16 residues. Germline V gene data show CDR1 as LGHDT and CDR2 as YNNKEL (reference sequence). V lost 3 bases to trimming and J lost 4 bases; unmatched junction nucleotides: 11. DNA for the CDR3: TGTGCCAGCAGCCAGGCGGACAGGTGGGGTGTCTATGGCTACACCTTC. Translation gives CASSQADRWGVYGYTF.

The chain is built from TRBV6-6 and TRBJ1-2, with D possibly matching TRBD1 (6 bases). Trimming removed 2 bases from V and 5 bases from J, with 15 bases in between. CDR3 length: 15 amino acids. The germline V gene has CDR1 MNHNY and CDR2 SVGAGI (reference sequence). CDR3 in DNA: TGTGCCAGCAGTTACGTTCCAGGGGTATGGTATGGCTACACCTTC. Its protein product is CASSYVPGVWYGYTF.

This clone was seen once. The CDR3 loop is CASSTRTSTSTDTQYF. The CDR3 nucleotides read TGTGCCAGCAGCACCCGGACTAGCACGAGCACAGATACGCAGTATTTT. The chain is built from TRBV3-1 (or the pseudogene TRBV3-2) and TRBJ2-3; 8 positions match TRBD2. Germline V gene data show CDR1 as LGHDT and CDR2 as YNNKEL (reference sequence). The CDR3 contains 16 residues. With V trimmed by 5 bases and J by 0 bases, 7 bases remained unmatched.

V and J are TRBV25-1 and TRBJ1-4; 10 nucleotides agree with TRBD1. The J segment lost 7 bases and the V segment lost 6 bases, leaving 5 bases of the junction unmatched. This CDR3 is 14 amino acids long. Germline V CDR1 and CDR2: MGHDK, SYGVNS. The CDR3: CASRVTGGLEKLFF. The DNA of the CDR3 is TGTGCCAGCAGGGTGACAGGGGGCCTTGAAAAACTGTTTTTT.

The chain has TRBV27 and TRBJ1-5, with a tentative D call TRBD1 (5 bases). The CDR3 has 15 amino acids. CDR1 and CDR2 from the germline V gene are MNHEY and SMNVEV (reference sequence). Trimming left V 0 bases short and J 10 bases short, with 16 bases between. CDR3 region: CASSLSAGSYSPQHF. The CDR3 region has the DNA TGTGCCAGCAGTTTATCGGCAGGGTCTTACTCTCCCCAGCATTTT.

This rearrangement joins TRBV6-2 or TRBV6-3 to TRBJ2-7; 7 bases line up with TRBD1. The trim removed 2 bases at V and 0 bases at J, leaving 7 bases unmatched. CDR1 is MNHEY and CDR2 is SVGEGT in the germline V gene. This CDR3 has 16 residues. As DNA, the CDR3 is TGTGCCAGCAGTTACCTTCGGACAGGCCGCTCCTACGAGCAGTACTTC. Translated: CASSYLRTGRSYEQYF.